The 5 T cell receptor beta chains presented below share a single source sample, sequenced in a study of identical twins. TCRdb reprocessed the 5' RACE reads with MiXCR, giving one entry per CDR3 protein. Of more than 200,000 distinct CDR3 sequences listed, roughly 9.4% are singletons. The sequencing input was memory (CD45RO+) T cells sorted from blood. The origin of the receptors is a woman aged 18-29 years in good health.

The rearrangement joins TRBV11-1 to TRBJ2-1, with a tentative D call TRBD2 (6 bases). V lost 0 bases and J 8 bases, leaving 11 bases between the germline ends. CDR1 SGHAT and CDR2 FQDESV come from the germline V gene (reference sequence). This CDR3 has 14 amino acids. In nucleotides, the CDR3 is TGTGCCAGCAGCTTAGCAGGGGAGGTAGATGAGCAGTTCTTC. Encoded protein: CASSLAGEVDEQFF.

The sample holds a few counts of this clonotype. The J gene is TRBJ1-2, the V gene TRBV9; D uncertain. V was trimmed by 2 bases and J by 3 bases, leaving 8 bases between them. The germline gives CDR1 SGDLS, CDR2 YYNGEE. The CDR3 totals 13 residues. DNA of the CDR3: TGTGCCAGCAGCGTTATGAGGGACTATGGCTACACCTTC. This sequence encodes CASSVMRDYGYTF. Combining the CDR3 with reference TRBV9 and TRBJ1-2 gives the whole variable domain DSGVTQTPKHLITATGQRVTLRCSPRSGDLSVYWYQQSLDQGLQFLIQYYNGEERAKGNILERFSAQQFPDLHSELNLSSLELGDSALYFCASSVMRDYGYTFGSGTRLTVV.

In its sample, this clonotype was seen a few times. One end of the junction fails to match germline, which may point to a read error. The CDR3 coding sequence is TGTGCCAGCAGCTTGTCCATGAGTAGCGGGAGTGGATCGATCGGAGACTTC. This encodes CASSLSMSSGSGSIGDF. The genes are TRBV5-4 and TRBJ2-5; 9 nucleotides match TRBD2. The CDR3 has 17 amino acids. CDR1 is SGHNT, CDR2 YYREEE, per germline (reference sequence).

This CDR3 is CSAQPGLAGVLVRNEQFF. CDR3 coding DNA: TGCAGTGCACAGCCGGGACTAGCGGGAGTTTTAGTAAGGAATGAGCAGTTCTTC. This sequence joins TRBV20-1 and TRBJ2-1; TRBD2 agrees at 14 bases. The CDR3 has 18 residues. Germline V gene data show CDR1 as DFQATT and CDR2 as SNEGSKA (reference sequence). Trimming cost V 6 bases and J 7 bases; bases outside gene matches: 17.

The V call is TRBV7-9, the J call TRBJ2-2; 10 nucleotides match TRBD2. With V trimmed by 4 bases and J by 6 bases, 8 bases remained unmatched. This CDR3 has 16 amino acids. Germline V gene sequence: CDR1 SEHNR, CDR2 FQNEAQ (reference sequence). CDR3 amino acids: CASSSPSGRRPGELFF. The CDR3 DNA reads TGTGCCAGCAGCTCCCCTAGCGGGAGACGGCCCGGGGAGCTGTTTTTT.